The 29 T cell receptor beta chains below were found in one sample sequenced in a study of cytomegalovirus exposure and HLA in healthy donors. Primers included in the PCR were 60 Vbeta and 13 Jbeta primers. The data were produced by immunoSEQ multiplex PCR, yet TCRdb's version contains in-frame clones alone and is incomplete. Here the sample spans over 200,000 clones, about 83% being singletons. The specimen was PBMCs. Receptor source: a human donor in good health.

The rearrangement links TRBV11-2 to TRBJ1-3; D gene unclear. Germline CDR1 reads SGHAT; CDR2 reads FQNNGV. This CDR3 is built from 14 residues. Trimming shortened V by 3 bases and J by 0 bases, and 6 bases separated the two germline ends. The CDR3: CASSFEVSGNTIYF. The DNA for the CDR3 is TGTGCCAGCAGCTTCGAGGTCTCTGGAAACACCATATATTTT.

The chain recombines TRBV5-4 with TRBJ1-6; D remains ambiguous. Germline CDR1 is SGHNT and CDR2 is YYREEE (reference sequence). The CDR3 extends over 14 amino acids. Trimming took off 5 bases at V and 7 bases at J, with 13 bases between the two ends. CDR3: CASSLEVPNSPLHF. The CDR3 coding sequence is TGTGCCAGCAGTTTAGAGGTGCCGAATTCACCCCTCCACTTT. The whole variable domain, remainder taken from reference TRBV5-4 and TRBJ1-6, is ETGVTQSPTHLIKTRGQQVTLRCSSQSGHNTVSWYQQALGQGPQFIFQYYREEENGRGNFPPRFSGLQFPNYSSELNVNALELDDSALYLCASSLEVPNSPLHFGNGTRLTVT.

V and J are TRBV28 and TRBJ2-1; TRBD2 is a possible D gene (5 bases). Germline V gene sequence: CDR1 MDHEN, CDR2 SYDVKM. The CDR3 covers 15 residues. V was cut by 2 bases and J by 7 bases, with 15 bases left in between. DNA for the CDR3: TGTGCCAGCAGTTTAAGAGCGGATGGCGGAAATGAGCAGTTCTTC. Its protein product is CASSLRADGGNEQFF.

The V and J genes are TRBV5-1 and TRBJ2-7; a weak D match, TRBD2 (5 bases). V lost 1 base and J lost 5, with 10 bases in between. CDR1 SGHRS and CDR2 YFSETQ come from the germline V gene. The CDR3 contains 13 residues. In DNA form, the CDR3 reads TGCGCCAGCAGCTTGTACGGGGAGCACGAGCAGTACTTC. Protein product: CASSLYGEHEQYF. The variable domain in full, completed from reference TRBV5-1 and TRBJ2-7, reads KAGVTQTPRYLIKTRGQQVTLSCSPISGHRSVSWYQQTPGQGLQFLFEYFSETQRNKGNFPGRFSGRQFSNSRSEMNVSTLELGDSALYLCASSLYGEHEQYFGPGTRLTVT.

The chain employs TRBV4-1 and TRBJ2-1; perhaps TRBD1 as D (6 bases). This CDR3 contains 17 residues. In germline, CDR1 is MGHRA, CDR2 YSYEKL. Trimming left V 5 bases short and J 2 bases short, with 19 bases between. This CDR3 reads CASSDSGRTVTYNEQFF. As DNA, the CDR3 is TGCGCCAGCAGCGACAGCGGTAGGACAGTTACCTACAATGAGCAGTTCTTC.

This chain connects TRBV7-9 to TRBJ2-5, with TRBD2 as a possible D gene (6 bases). The end of the DNA fits TRBJ2-7 better, so the J call may be wrong. Germline values: CDR1 SEHNR, CDR2 FQNEAQ (reference sequence). This CDR3 contains 17 residues. CDR3 in amino acids: CASSLGEVKGVMYEQYF. DNA of the CDR3: TGTGCCAGCAGCTTAGGGGAGGTTAAGGGTGTAATGTACGAGCAGTACTTC.

The chain uses TRBV5-4 and TRBJ2-1; the match to TRBD2 covers 11 bases. The V and J ends lost 4 bases and 6 bases, in that order; junction bases with no gene match: 15. The germline gives CDR1 SGHNT, CDR2 YYREEE (reference sequence). The CDR3 consists of 18 residues. The CDR3 loop reads CASSQSPRSGRAANEQFF. CDR3 sequence (DNA): TGTGCCAGCAGCCAATCTCCCCGTAGCGGGAGGGCCGCCAATGAGCAGTTCTTC. Drawing the rest from reference TRBV5-4 and TRBJ2-1, the complete variable domain is ETGVTQSPTHLIKTRGQQVTLRCSSQSGHNTVSWYQQALGQGPQFIFQYYREEENGRGNFPPRFSGLQFPNYSSELNVNALELDDSALYLCASSQSPRSGRAANEQFFGPGTRLTVL.

The CDR3 protein is CSVEEGDGYTF. CDR3 bases: TGCAGCGTTGAAGAAGGAGATGGCTACACCTTC. The rearrangement links TRBV29-1 to TRBJ1-2; D is ambiguous. V shed 0 bases and J shed 6 bases, with 5 bases lying between them. Germline V gene sequence: CDR1 SQVTM, CDR2 ANQGSEA. The CDR3 totals 11 residues.

V usage is TRBV4-3 and J usage is TRBJ1-4; 9 bases map to TRBD1. The V gene's germline CDR1 is LGHNA and CDR2 YSLEER. The CDR3 covers 14 residues. With V trimmed by 3 bases and J by 7 bases, 3 bases remained unmatched. In DNA, the CDR3 is TGCGCCAGCAGCCATGGGACAGGGTCTGAAAAACTGTTTTTT. This encodes CASSHGTGSEKLFF.

The chain uses TRBV27 and TRBJ2-1; 8 positions match TRBD2. The length of the CDR3 is 15 residues. CDR1 and CDR2 (germline): MNHEY, SMNVEV (reference sequence). With V trimmed by 6 bases and J by 6 bases, 10 bases remained unmatched. The CDR3 sequence is CASRPGTSFFNEQFF. The CDR3, as DNA: TGTGCCAGCAGGCCCGGGACTAGTTTTTTCAATGAGCAGTTCTTC.

This clone was seen just once. The V gene is TRBV13, the J gene TRBJ2-3, with D maybe TRBD2 (5 bases). CDR1 and CDR2 (germline): PRHDT, FYEKMQ (reference sequence). This CDR3 has 16 amino acids. V lost 5 bases to trimming and J lost 1 base, with 16 bases between them. The CDR3: CASSPGGFSGTDTQYF. The CDR3 region has the DNA TGTGCCAGCAGCCCAGGCGGGTTTTCGGGCACAGATACGCAGTATTTT.

V is TRBV19 and J is TRBJ2-7; possible D gene TRBD2, 6 bases. Germline V gene data show CDR1 as LNHDA and CDR2 as SQIVND (reference sequence). CDR3 length: 13 amino acids. Trimming shortened V by 4 bases and J by 5 bases, and 12 bases separated the two germline ends. The CDR3: CASSTTSSDEQYF. As DNA, the CDR3 is TGTGCCAGTAGTACTACATCTAGCGACGAGCAGTACTTC.

The chain recombines TRBV6-6 with TRBJ1-2; 7 nucleotides match TRBD1. Germline trimming cut 5 bases from V and 8 bases from J; bases unmatched to any gene: 5. The CDR3 length is 12 residues. Looked up from germline, CDR1 is MNHNY and CDR2 is SVGAGI (reference sequence). CDR3 sequence: CASSRQGWGYTF. In DNA form, the CDR3 reads TGTGCCAGCAGTCGACAGGGTTGGGGCTACACCTTC.

This chain connects TRBV4-1 to TRBJ1-5; weak D call: TRBD1 (5 bases). V gave up 4 bases and J gave up 5 bases, with 12 bases separating them. CDR3 length: 14 residues. Germline V lookup: CDR1 MGHRA, CDR2 YSYEKL. The CDR3 protein is CASSPNSGYQPQHF. The CDR3 DNA sequence: TGCGCCAGCAGCCCAAATTCAGGGTATCAGCCCCAGCATTTT.

Written as DNA, the CDR3 is TGTGCCAGCAGCGAGGGGGCTCCGTTGATACCCACAGATACGCAGTATTTT. This translates into CASSEGAPLIPTDTQYF. The chain combines TRBV27 with TRBJ2-3, with 7 bases matching TRBD1. The length of the CDR3 is 17 residues. V gave up 6 bases and J gave up 2 bases; unmatched junction bases: 14. Germline CDR1 is MNHEY and CDR2 is SMNVEV (reference sequence).

This clone was seen more than once but under ten times. The V gene is TRBV5-6, the J gene TRBJ1-5; D may be TRBD1 (5 bases). The V end lost 4 bases, the J end lost 4 bases, and 9 bases lay between the germline ends. The V gene's germline CDR1 is SGHDT and CDR2 YYEEEE. This CDR3 region has 13 residues. The CDR3 sequence: CASSTGLNQPQHF. CDR3 bases: TGTGCCAGCAGCACAGGACTAAATCAGCCCCAGCATTTT.

The chain joins TRBV29-1 to TRBJ1-1; D unresolved. Germline CDR1 and CDR2: SQVTM and ANQGSEA. V gave up 4 bases and J gave up 2 bases, with 11 bases separating them. The CDR3 loop spans 13 amino acids. In nucleotides, the CDR3 is TGCAGCGTTGTCCGGGAAGCCAACACTGAAGCTTTCTTT. Its protein product is CSVVREANTEAFF.

The chain links TRBV28 to TRBJ2-3; possibly TRBD2 for D (6 bases). The V end lost 8 bases, the J end lost 7 bases, and 25 bases lay between the germline ends. This CDR3 is 16 amino acids long. Looked up from germline, CDR1 is MDHEN and CDR2 is SYDVKM. CDR3 DNA: TGTGCCAGCTCCCGTCCGGGGACTCCGGGAGTGTATACGCAGTATTTT. Translation gives CASSRPGTPGVYTQYF.

The CDR3 DNA reads TGTGCCAGCAGCCCGGACGCTAGCGGGAACTACAATGAGCAGTTCTTC. This codes for CASSPDASGNYNEQFF. The rearrangement uses TRBV28 and TRBJ2-1, with TRBD2 matching over 9 bases. The CDR3 has 16 amino acids. CDR1 and CDR2 from the germline V gene are MDHEN and SYDVKM. The ends lost 6 bases at V and 3 bases at J; junction bases unmatched: 9.

This clone was detected a few times. The chain uses TRBV5-4 and TRBJ2-3; D not certain. Germline CDR1 is SGHNT and CDR2 is YYREEE (reference sequence). V was clipped by 0 bases and J by 0 bases, with 8 bases between them. The CDR3 loop spans 15 amino acids. CDR3: CASSLVGLSTDTQYF. CDR3 sequence (DNA): TGTGCCAGCAGCTTGGTGGGCCTCAGCACAGATACGCAGTATTTT. The whole variable domain, remainder taken from reference TRBV5-4 and TRBJ2-3, is ETGVTQSPTHLIKTRGQQVTLRCSSQSGHNTVSWYQQALGQGPQFIFQYYREEENGRGNFPPRFSGLQFPNYSSELNVNALELDDSALYLCASSLVGLSTDTQYFGPGTRLTVL.

The V and J genes are TRBV6-5 and TRBJ2-1, with 10 bases lining up with TRBD2. V lost 6 bases to trimming and J lost 4 bases; unmatched junction nucleotides: 3. CDR1 is MNHEY and CDR2 is SVGAGI in the germline V gene. The CDR3 extends over 14 amino acids. In DNA, the CDR3 is TGTGCCAGCAGCGGACTAGCGGCGTACAATGAGCAGTTCTTC. Its protein product is CASSGLAAYNEQFF.

This rearrangement joins TRBV7-2 to TRBJ2-7, with 7 bases fitting TRBD2. The length of the CDR3 is 13 residues. The V segment lost 5 bases and the J segment 2 bases; nucleotides outside the gene matches: 3. Germline CDR1 reads SGHTA; CDR2 reads FQGNSA. CDR3 in DNA: TGTGCCAGCAGCCGACTAGCTACCTACGAGCAGTACTTC. It specifies CASSRLATYEQYF. Using reference TRBV7-2 and TRBJ2-7 for the parts outside the CDR3, the full variable domain is GAGVSQSPSNKVTEKGKDVELRCDPISGHTALYWYRQSLGQGLEFLIYFQGNSAPDKSGLPSDRFSAERTGGSVSTLTIQRTQQEDSAVYLCASSRLATYEQYFGPGTRLTVT.

The V and J genes are TRBV7-9 and TRBJ1-3; TRBD1 matches 7 bases. This CDR3 has 14 amino acids. Looked up from germline, CDR1 is SEHNR and CDR2 is FQNEAQ (reference sequence). Germline trimming cut 5 bases from V and 5 bases from J; bases unmatched to any gene: 6. CDR3 in amino acids: CASSPSQGRNTIYF. The CDR3, as DNA: TGTGCCAGCAGCCCATCACAGGGGAGAAACACCATATATTTT.

The chain has TRBV10-1 and TRBJ1-1; TRBD1 aligns across 8 bases. After removal of 6 bases from V and 1 base from J, the junction contained 1 base not matched to a gene. Germline assignment: CDR1 WNHNN and CDR2 SYGVQD (reference sequence). The CDR3 length is 13 residues. CDR3 sequence: CASRGQGNTEAFF. DNA of the CDR3: TGCGCCAGCAGAGGACAGGGGAACACTGAAGCTTTCTTT.

The chain couples TRBV7-9 to TRBJ1-2, with 10 bases identical to TRBD1. Germline CDR1 and CDR2: SEHNR and FQNEAQ (reference sequence). The CDR3 is made up of 15 amino acids. Trimming at V came to 4 bases and at J to 1 base, leaving 3 bases not matched to a gene. CDR3 in DNA: TGTGCCAGCAGCTCCCGGGACAGGGGTAACTATGGCTACACCTTC. As protein: CASSSRDRGNYGYTF.

This rearrangement joins TRBV12-2 to TRBJ2-3; the table assigns TRBD1, which was not confirmed against the DNA. TRBV12-2 is recorded as a pseudogene. The CDR3 is made up of 15 amino acids. The CDR3 reads CASRLWQGNTDTQYF. As DNA, the CDR3 is TGTGCAAGTCGCCTATGGCAGGGGAACACAGATACGCAGTATTTT.

This sequence joins TRBV4-3 and TRBJ2-5, with D tentatively TRBD1 (5 bases). In germline, CDR1 is LGHNA, CDR2 YSLEER. V lost 1 base, J lost 2 bases, and 11 bases lay in between. There are 15 residues in the CDR3. CDR3 loop: CASSQGQGVQETQYF. CDR3 DNA: TGCGCCAGCAGCCAAGGCCAAGGGGTACAAGAGACCCAGTACTTC.

This clone was seen a few times. The chain carries TRBV6-4 and TRBJ2-3; TRBD1 is a possible D gene (6 bases). The length of the CDR3 is 13 residues. Germline V lookup: CDR1 MRHNA, CDR2 SNTAGT. V was pared by 5 bases and J by 4 bases, with 10 bases between. The CDR3, as DNA: TGTGCCAGCAGTCCAGGGGATCCAGATACGCAGTATTTT. It yields the protein CASSPGDPDTQYF.

This sequence joins TRBV7-3 and TRBJ1-3; D perhaps matches TRBD1 (6 bases). V lost 4 bases to trimming and J lost 4 bases, with 23 bases between them. The germline V gene encodes CDR1 SGHTA and CDR2 FQGTGA. The CDR3 consists of 18 residues. The CDR3 sequence: CASSSNPRDGDTGNTIYF. The CDR3 nucleotides are TGTGCCAGCAGCTCAAACCCGAGGGATGGGGACACGGGAAACACCATATATTTT. The full variable domain, rest sourced from reference TRBV7-3 and TRBJ1-3, is GAGVSQTPSNKVTEKGKYVELRCDPISGHTALYWYRQSLGQGPEFLIYFQGTGAADDSGLPNDRFFAVRPEGSVSTLKIQRTERGDSAVYLCASSSNPRDGDTGNTIYFGEGSWLTVV.